Below, 18 T cell receptor beta chains from the same sample are listed, as sequenced in a study of vaccination and CD4 T cells after COVID-19. Their specific antigens are unknown. Sequenced with the Oncomine TCR Beta short-read assay was DNA taken from cultured CD4+ T cells. TCRdb re-called the PCR reads with MiXCR, one entry per CDR3 protein. This table has approximately 24,000 distinct CDR3 sequences, about two fifths appearing once. Noted time point: late sampling 161 to 241 days after vaccination in a few convalescent patients. The treatment denotes: roughly nine-day PBMC culture with coronavirus spike peptide pools or control peptides (ViraFEST assay). Here the sequenced sample was CD4+ T cells from blood, cultured in vitro, taken about 7 months after SARS-CoV-2 vaccination. All receptors derive from a human donor who had recovered from COVID-19.

This clonotype was counted a few times. The rearrangement links TRBV7-4 to TRBJ1-5; no reliable D call. CDR1 is SGHVT and CDR2 is SQSDAQ in the germline V gene. The CDR3 loop spans 15 amino acids. V was shortened by 4 bases and J by 7 bases, with 17 bases between the two germline ends. The CDR3 reads CASSSIVVRGQPQHF. CDR3 bases: TGTGCCAGCAGCTCAATAGTTGTTAGAGGGCAGCCCCAGCATTTT.

This clonotype came up a few times. The V and J genes are TRBV20-1 and TRBJ2-5; 10 bases map to TRBD2. The length of the CDR3 is 19 residues. Germline CDR1 and CDR2: DFQATT and SNEGSKA (reference sequence). V gave up 5 bases and J gave up 5 bases; unmatched junction bases: 23. Here the CDR3 DNA reads TGCAGTGCTCACCCCGCCGTACGGGCTAGCGGGAGAGTCGCGGAGACCCAGTACTTC. Protein sequence: CSAHPAVRASGRVAETQYF.

V usage is TRBV2 and J usage is TRBJ2-3; 7 bases fit TRBD2. The germline CDR1 and CDR2 sequences are SNHLY and FYNNEI. The V gene end was trimmed by 8 bases and the J gene end by 10 bases; junction bases not matched to a gene: 15. The CDR3 totals 14 residues. The CDR3 DNA follows: TGTGCCAGCTCATCACAAGGGGCGGGAGACCCGCAGTATTTT. Translating it yields CASSSQGAGDPQYF.

This clonotype was found a few times. The genes are TRBV7-3 and TRBJ2-3; D is ambiguous. Germline-derived CDR1 and CDR2 are SGHTA and FQGTGA. Trimming took off 5 bases at V and 3 bases at J, with 9 bases between the two ends. The CDR3 extends over 13 amino acids. CDR3 in DNA: TGTGCCAGCAGCCTGGGAAGTACAGATACGCAGTATTTT. Translated: CASSLGSTDTQYF.

Regarding this clonotype: Relative to the germline gene, one junction end is altered; a read error may explain this. V gene TRBV7-9 combines with J gene TRBJ2-1; D possibly corresponds to TRBD2 (6 bases). The germline gives CDR1 SEHNR, CDR2 FQNEAQ (reference sequence). This CDR3 is 14 amino acids long. The CDR3 bases are TGTGCCACCTCTCGCGGGATTTCTGGCAATGGGCAGTTCTTC. Residues: CATSRGISGNGQFF.

In this sample, this clonotype turned up once. CDR3 sequence (DNA): TGTGCCAGCAAAAGACAGGGGCCCACTGAAGCTTTCTTT. It translates to CASKRQGPTEAFF. The J gene is TRBJ1-1, the V gene TRBV2; 8 bases map to TRBD1. J lost 4 bases, V lost 7 bases, and 5 bases had no gene match. The germline CDR1 and CDR2 sequences are SNHLY and FYNNEI. The CDR3 runs 13 residues.

This clonotype was seen more than once but under ten times. The chain links TRBV5-4 to TRBJ1-6, with D possibly being TRBD1 (5 bases). Germline V gene sequence: CDR1 SGHNT, CDR2 YYREEE (reference sequence). With 6 bases removed from V and 13 bases from J, the gap between germline ends came to 23 bases. The CDR3 has 15 residues. The CDR3: CASTKREPGRDPLHF. In DNA, the CDR3 is TGTGCCAGCACCAAACGGGAACCAGGGAGGGATCCCCTCCACTTT.

The V gene is TRBV2, the J gene TRBJ1-5; the D is unclear. Between the trimmed V and J ends, which lost 5 bases and 0 bases, there was a span of 5 bases. The CDR3 sequence is 13 residues long. Germline CDR1 SNHLY, CDR2 FYNNEI. The CDR3 sequence is CASSMNSNQPQHF. The CDR3 coding sequence is TGTGCCAGCAGTATGAATAGCAATCAGCCCCAGCATTTT.

This clonotype was detected a few times. The chain employs TRBV5-4 and TRBJ2-7; 15 bases agree with TRBD2. This CDR3 contains 16 residues. Germline CDR1 is SGHNT and CDR2 is YYREEE (reference sequence). The ends lost 4 bases at V and 2 bases at J; junction bases unmatched: 4. CDR3 nucleotides: TGTGCCAGCAGCGACGGGACTAGCGGGAGGACCTACGAGCAGTACTTC. This encodes CASSDGTSGRTYEQYF.

V usage is TRBV6-1 and J usage is TRBJ2-1, with 7 bases that match TRBD2. Germline V gene lookup returns CDR1 MNHNS and CDR2 SASEGT. CDR3 size: 14 residues. The V gene end was trimmed by 6 bases and the J gene end by 9 bases; junction bases not matched to a gene: 11. Here the CDR3 DNA reads TGTGCCAGCAGCAGGACTAGTGGCTTGGTTGAGCAGTTCTTC. Amino acid sequence: CASSRTSGLVEQFF.

This sequence joins TRBV11-3 and TRBJ1-1, with D tentatively TRBD1 (6 bases). Trimming took 5 bases from V and 2 from J, leaving 21 bases between them. Per the germline V gene, CDR1 is SGHNT and CDR2 is YENEEA. This CDR3 has 17 residues. The CDR3, as DNA: TGTGCCAGCAGCACCTTACCAACGGGACACAAAAACACTGAAGCTTTCTTT. Protein product: CASSTLPTGHKNTEAFF.

The J gene is TRBJ1-5, the V gene TRBV28; 8 nucleotides line up with TRBD1. Germline CDR1 MDHEN, CDR2 SYDVKM. This CDR3 region has 17 residues. V was clipped by 4 bases and J by 1 base; unmatched bases: 9. In DNA form, the CDR3 reads TGTGCCAGCAGTTCCCGACAGGGGATATGGAGCAATCAGCCCCAGCATTTT. It yields the protein CASSSRQGIWSNQPQHF.

The chain carries TRBV7-9 and TRBJ2-7; the D gene is possibly TRBD2 (6 bases). V was trimmed by 0 bases and J by 5 bases, leaving 29 bases between them. The CDR3 runs 20 residues. Per the germline V gene, CDR1 is SEHNR and CDR2 is FQNEAQ (reference sequence). This CDR3 reads CASSLAKVIGTGIGRNEQYF. The CDR3 nucleotides are TGTGCCAGCAGCTTAGCTAAGGTTATCGGGACCGGTATCGGGAGAAACGAGCAGTACTTC.

CDR3 region: CASNSRLGASGMWEQYF. Here the CDR3 DNA reads TGTGCCAGCAACTCCAGGCTGGGGGCTAGCGGGATGTGGGAGCAGTACTTC. V is TRBV27 and J is TRBJ2-7; 9 nucleotides match TRBD2. J lost 7 bases, V lost 7 bases, and 20 bases had no gene match. This CDR3 comprises 17 residues. Germline V lookup: CDR1 MNHEY, CDR2 SMNVEV (reference sequence).

The CDR3 region is CASRFRTGTDTQYF. CDR3 nucleotides: TGTGCCAGCAGGTTCCGGACAGGCACAGATACGCAGTATTTT. The chain uses TRBV7-8 and TRBJ2-3; maybe TRBD1 (6 bases). The CDR3 is 14 residues long. The V end was cut by 6 bases, the J end by 1 base, with 11 bases between. In germline, CDR1 is SGHVS, CDR2 FQNEAQ.

The rearrangement links TRBV6-1 to TRBJ2-4; a possible D gene is TRBD2 (6 bases). Germline V gene lookup returns CDR1 MNHNS and CDR2 SASEGT. The CDR3 totals 17 residues. The ends were cut back, 6 bases at V and 5 bases at J, with 23 bases in the middle. The DNA for the CDR3 is TGTGCCAGCAGCCCCCCAACTAGCCCGAGGGTCCAAAACATTCAGTACTTC. It yields the protein CASSPPTSPRVQNIQYF.

This rearrangement joins TRBV6-2 or TRBV6-3 to TRBJ2-7; no definite D call. Trimming took off 2 bases at V and 1 base at J, with 6 bases between the two ends. CDR3 length: 13 amino acids. In germline, CDR1 is MNHEY, CDR2 SVGEGT. The CDR3 protein is CASSYRRSYEQYF. The CDR3 DNA reads as TGTGCCAGCAGTTACAGACGGTCCTACGAGCAGTACTTC.

The chain recombines TRBV20-1 with TRBJ2-7; 10 bases agree with TRBD2. The CDR3 is 14 residues long. CDR1 is DFQATT, CDR2 SNEGSKA, per germline (reference sequence). J gave up 2 bases and V 1 base, and 2 bases lay outside the gene matches. This chain's CDR3 is CSARVGLAPYEQYF. CDR3 nucleotides: TGCAGTGCTAGAGTGGGACTAGCGCCCTACGAGCAGTACTTC.